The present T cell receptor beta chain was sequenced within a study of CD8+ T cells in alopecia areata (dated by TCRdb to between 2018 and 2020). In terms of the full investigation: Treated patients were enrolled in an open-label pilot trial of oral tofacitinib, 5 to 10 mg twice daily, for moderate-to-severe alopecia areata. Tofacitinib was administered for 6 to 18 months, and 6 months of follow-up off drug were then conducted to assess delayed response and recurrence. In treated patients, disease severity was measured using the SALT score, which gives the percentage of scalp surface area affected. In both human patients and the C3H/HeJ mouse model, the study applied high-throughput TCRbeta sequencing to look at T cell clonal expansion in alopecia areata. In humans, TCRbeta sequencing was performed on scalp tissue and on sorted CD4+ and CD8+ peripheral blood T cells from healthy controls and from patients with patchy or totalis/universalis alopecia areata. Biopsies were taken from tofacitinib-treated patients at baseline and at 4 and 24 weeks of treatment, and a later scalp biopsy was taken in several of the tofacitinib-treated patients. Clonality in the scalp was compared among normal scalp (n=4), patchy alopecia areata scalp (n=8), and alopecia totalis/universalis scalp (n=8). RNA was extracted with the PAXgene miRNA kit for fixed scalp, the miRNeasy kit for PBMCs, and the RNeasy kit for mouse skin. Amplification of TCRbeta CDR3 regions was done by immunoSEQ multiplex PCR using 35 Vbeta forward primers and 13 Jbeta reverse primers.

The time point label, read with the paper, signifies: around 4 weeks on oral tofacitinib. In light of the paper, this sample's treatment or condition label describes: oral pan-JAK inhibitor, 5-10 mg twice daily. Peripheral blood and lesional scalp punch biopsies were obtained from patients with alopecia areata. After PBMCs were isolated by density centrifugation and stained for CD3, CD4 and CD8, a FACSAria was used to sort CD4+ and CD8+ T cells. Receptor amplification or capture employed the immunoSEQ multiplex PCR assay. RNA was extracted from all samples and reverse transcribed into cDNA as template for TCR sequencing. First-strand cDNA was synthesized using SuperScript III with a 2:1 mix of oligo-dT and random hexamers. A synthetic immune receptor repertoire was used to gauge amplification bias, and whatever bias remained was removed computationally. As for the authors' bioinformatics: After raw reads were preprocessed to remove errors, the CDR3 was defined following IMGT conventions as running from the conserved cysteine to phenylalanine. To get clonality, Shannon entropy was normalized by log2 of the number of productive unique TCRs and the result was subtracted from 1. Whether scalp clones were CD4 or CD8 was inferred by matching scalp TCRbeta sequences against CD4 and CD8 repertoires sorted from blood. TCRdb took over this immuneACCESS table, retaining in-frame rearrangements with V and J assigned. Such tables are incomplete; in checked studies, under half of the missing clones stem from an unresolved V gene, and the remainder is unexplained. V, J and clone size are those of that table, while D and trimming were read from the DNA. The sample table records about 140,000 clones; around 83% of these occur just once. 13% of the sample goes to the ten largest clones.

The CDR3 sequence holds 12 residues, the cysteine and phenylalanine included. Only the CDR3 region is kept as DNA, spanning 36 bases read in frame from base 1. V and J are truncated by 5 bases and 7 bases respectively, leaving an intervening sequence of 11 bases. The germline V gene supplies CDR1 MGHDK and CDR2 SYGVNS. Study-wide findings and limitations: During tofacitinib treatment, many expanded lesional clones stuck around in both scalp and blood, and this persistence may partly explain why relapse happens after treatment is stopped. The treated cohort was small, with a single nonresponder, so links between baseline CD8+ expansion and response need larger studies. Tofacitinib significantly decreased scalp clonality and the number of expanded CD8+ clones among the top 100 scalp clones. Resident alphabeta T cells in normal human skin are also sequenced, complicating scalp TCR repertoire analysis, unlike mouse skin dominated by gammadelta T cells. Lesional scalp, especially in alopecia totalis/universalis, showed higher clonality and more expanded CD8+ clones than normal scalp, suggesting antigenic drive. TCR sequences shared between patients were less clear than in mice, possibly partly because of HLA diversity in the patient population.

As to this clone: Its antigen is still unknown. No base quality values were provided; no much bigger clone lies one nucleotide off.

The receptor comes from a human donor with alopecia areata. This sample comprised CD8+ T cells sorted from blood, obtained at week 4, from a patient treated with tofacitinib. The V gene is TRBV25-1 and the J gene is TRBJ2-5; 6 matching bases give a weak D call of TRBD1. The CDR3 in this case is CASSPQGGTQYF. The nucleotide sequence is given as TGTGCCAGCAGTCCCCAAGGGGGGACCCAGTACTTC.